The 11 T cell receptor beta chains below were found in one sample sequenced in a study of glioma-infiltrating T cells. Amplification of TCR alpha and beta CDR3 regions from RNA used iRepertoire nested multiplex PCR. Each CDR3 protein is one row after TCRdb ran MiXCR on the multiplex PCR reads. The sample yields under 200,000 distinct CDR3 sequences, around 40% seen once. The source material was glioma tissue, nonneoplastic brain tissue, or PBMCs (not recorded which). The receptors were sampled from a human donor with low-grade glioma or glioblastoma, undergoing nonglioma brain surgery, or in good health (not recorded which).

This clonotype occurred once. V usage is TRBV7-9 and J usage is TRBJ2-5, with D possibly matching TRBD2 (6 bases). CDR1 and CDR2 from the germline V gene are SEHNR and FQNEAQ (reference sequence). The CDR3 covers 15 residues. V was pared by 1 base and J by 7 bases, with 16 bases between. This chain's CDR3 is CASSLGDWAMTTQYF. CDR3 nucleotides: TGTGCCAGCAGCTTAGGGGACTGGGCCATGACGACCCAGTACTTC.

This clonotype came up a few times. The V call is TRBV12-3 or TRBV12-4, the J call TRBJ1-5, with D tentatively TRBD1 (5 bases). The V gene lost 5 bases and the J gene lost 0 bases, with 11 bases spanning the gap. The CDR3 consists of 15 residues. The DNA for the CDR3 is TGTGCCAGCAGTCCCCAGGGACTTAGCAATCAGCCCCAGCATTTT. This sequence encodes CASSPQGLSNQPQHF.

This clonotype was counted ten times or more. The chain joins TRBV20-1 to TRBJ2-1, with 8 positions matching TRBD1. CDR3 length equals 15 residues. With V trimmed by 1 base and J by 1 base, 3 bases remained unmatched. CDR1 DFQATT and CDR2 SNEGSKA come from the germline V gene (reference sequence). The DNA for the CDR3 is TGCAGTGCTAGAGTAGGGACAGGATCCTACAATGAGCAGTTCTTC. It encodes CSARVGTGSYNEQFF.

This clonotype appeared many times. CDR3 loop: CASSPPATGMETQYF. DNA for the CDR3: TGTGCCAGCAGTCCCCCGGCGACAGGGATGGAGACCCAGTACTTC. The chain carries TRBV28 and TRBJ2-5; 7 nucleotides match TRBD1. The germline V gene has CDR1 MDHEN and CDR2 SYDVKM. V was pared by 5 bases and J by 5 bases, with 11 bases of the junction left unmatched. This CDR3 region has 15 residues.

This clonotype was recorded at least ten times. This chain joins TRBV28 and TRBJ1-6; the D gene is possibly TRBD1 (6 bases). This CDR3 is built from 16 residues. Trimming cost V 4 bases and J 0 bases, with 10 bases left between them. Germline assignment: CDR1 MDHEN and CDR2 SYDVKM. The CDR3: CASSSPTGSYNSPLHF. CDR3 nucleotide sequence: TGTGCCAGCAGTTCACCGACAGGCTCCTATAATTCACCCCTCCACTTT. The variable domain in full, completed from reference TRBV28 and TRBJ1-6, reads DVKVTQSSRYLVKRTGEKVFLECVQDMDHENMFWYRQDPGLGLRLIYFSYDVKMKEKGDIPEGYSVSREKKERFSLILESASTNQTSMYLCASSSPTGSYNSPLHFGNGTRLTVT.

Only a few counts were recorded for this clonotype. Possible read error: a much larger clone is one base away. This chain's CDR3 is CASIENTGELFF. As DNA, the CDR3 is TGTGCCAGCATAGAGAACACCGGGGAGCTGTTTTTT. The chain couples TRBV28 to TRBJ2-2; D is uncertain. CDR1 and CDR2 from the germline V gene are MDHEN and SYDVKM. V lost 7 bases and J 1 base, leaving 4 bases between the germline ends. This CDR3 contains 12 residues.

The chain uses TRBV20-1 and TRBJ2-1, with 8 bases matching TRBD2. Trimming removed 1 base from V and 13 bases from J; junction bases left unmatched: 15. The CDR3 loop spans 15 amino acids. CDR1 is DFQATT, CDR2 SNEGSKA, per germline (reference sequence). The CDR3: CSARALLSSGRHQFF. Here the CDR3 DNA reads TGCAGTGCTAGAGCGCTCCTGTCTAGCGGGCGGCACCAGTTCTTC.

This clonotype was observed a few times. The V call is TRBV11-2, the J call TRBJ2-1; 7 nucleotides agree with TRBD2. J gave up 10 bases and V 0 bases, and 6 bases lay outside the gene matches. Germline CDR1 is SGHAT and CDR2 is FQNNGV. This CDR3 region has 14 residues. The CDR3 nucleotides read TGTGCCAGCAGCTTAGATCATTGGGGAGGGGAGCAGTTCTTC. Translation gives CASSLDHWGGEQFF. Drawing the rest from reference TRBV11-2 and TRBJ2-1, the complete variable domain is EAGVAQSPRYKIIEKRQSVAFWCNPISGHATLYWYQQILGQGPKLLIQFQNNGVVDDSQLPKDRFSAERLKGVDSTLKIQPAKLEDSAVYLCASSLDHWGGEQFFGPGTRLTVL.

CDR3 loop: CASPPRGGVGTEAFF. The CDR3 DNA follows: TGTGCCAGTCCCCCTCGCGGGGGCGTCGGCACTGAAGCTTTCTTT. V and J are TRBV19 and TRBJ1-1, with D possibly being TRBD1 (6 bases). The CDR3 contains 15 residues. The ends were cut back, 8 bases at V and 4 bases at J, with 20 bases in the middle. Germline lookup yields CDR1 LNHDA and CDR2 SQIVND (reference sequence).

For this clonotype: Germline is not matched at one junction end, which may reflect a read error. The V call is TRBV6-9, the J call TRBJ2-2; maybe TRBD1 (6 bases). This CDR3 comprises 14 residues. Germline V gene data show CDR1 as MNHGY and CDR2 as SVAAGI. The CDR3 reads CASSLRSGDGEMFF. CDR3 nucleotide sequence: TGTGCCAGCAGTTTACGGTCAGGGGACGGGGAGATGTTTTTT.

This clonotype showed up many times. The chain recombines TRBV20-1 with TRBJ1-1, with no clear D. The CDR3 has 13 amino acids. Germline loops: CDR1 DFQATT, CDR2 SNEGSKA (reference sequence). Trimming stripped 0 bases from V and 1 base from J, with 6 bases between. The CDR3 DNA reads TGCAGTGCTAGAGATACCAGGAACACTGAAGCTTTCTTT. Translated: CSARDTRNTEAFF.